A selection of T cell receptor beta chains follows, all from one sample in a study of T cell responses to AZD1222 COVID-19 vaccine. The data were produced by immunoSEQ multiplex PCR, yet TCRdb's version contains in-frame clones alone and is incomplete. The sample holds about 160,000 clones, approximately 90% seen once. Sequenced here: peripheral blood, sampled on day 0 of MenACWY control vaccination. All receptors come from an adult in good health. Both conserved end residues are trimmed from each CDR3. A D gene is named only where the DNA matches it firmly.

TRBJ2-2 | TRBV27 | . | ASSLSSTVNTGELF
TRBJ1-3 | TRBV29-1 | . | SFYQGSGNTIY
TRBJ1-2 | TRBV3-1/TRBV3-2 | . | ASSHLSTVLRGYT
TRBJ2-6 | TRBV6-5 | . | ASSEQSGANVLT
TRBJ1-2 | TRBV19 | . | ASSKNSGYT
TRBJ2-1 | TRBV18 | TRBD2 | ASSPPGGYNEQF
TRBJ1-1 | TRBV5-4 | . | ASSTYRVWTEAF
TRBJ1-3 | TRBV12-3/TRBV12-4 | . | ASTRQPGNTIY
TRBJ2-2 | TRBV4-3 | TRBD1 | ASSQGQGALAGELF
TRBJ2-1 | TRBV5-6 | . | ASSPGLPSYNEQF
TRBJ2-3 | TRBV21-1 | . | ASSNPPGRAADTQY
TRBJ1-1 | TRBV19 | . | ASSPGGWMNTEAF
TRBJ2-2 | TRBV11-2 | TRBD1 | ASSQGQGAYIISGELF
TRBJ1-1 | TRBV5-1 | . | ASRGQWNTEAF
TRBJ2-1 | TRBV9 | TRBD2 | ASSVAAGAYNEQF
TRBJ2-7 | TRBV5-6 | TRBD1 | ASSQTGLHEQY
TRBJ1-1 | TRBV5-1 | . | ASSLAGGRITEAF
TRBJ1-6 | TRBV27 | . | ASSFDGGGSPLH
TRBJ2-5 | TRBV6-6 | . | ASSYIEWDSREY
TRBJ1-1 | TRBV5-1 | TRBD1 | ASSLESTGLAF
TRBJ1-3 | TRBV5-1 | TRBD1 | ASSARQGRTGNTIY
TRBJ2-2 | TRBV29-1 | . | SVASQLDAGELF
TRBJ1-1 | TRBV25-1 | . | ASSEYWQGNTEAF
TRBJ2-5 | TRBV4-3 | . | ASSQDWRGGLETQY
TRBJ2-2 | TRBV7-8 | . | ASSLEGRITNTGELF
TRBJ2-1 | TRBV20-1 | TRBD2 | SASTSGRGNEQF
TRBJ1-2 | TRBV10-3 | . | AISDDRTNGYT
TRBJ2-1 | TRBV24-1 | . | ATSDFWEQF
TRBJ1-3 | TRBV19 | . | ASSIVFSGNTIY
TRBJ2-7 | TRBV6-1 | . | ASSEAGGGIPYEQY
TRBJ1-1 | TRBV18 | . | ASSPKTNTEAF
TRBJ2-5 | TRBV5-1 | TRBD1 | ASRGTAEETQY
TRBJ2-3 | TRBV3-1/TRBV3-2 | . | ASSPGGHITDTQY
TRBJ1-1 | TRBV28 | TRBD1 | ASSPGQTYTEAF
TRBJ2-7 | TRBV2 | . | ASSDGLGYEQY
TRBJ1-4 | TRBV28 | TRBD1 | ASSGTGTNEKLF
TRBJ2-1 | TRBV6-4 | TRBD2 | ASSALSTSGSEQF
TRBJ2-1 | TRBV2 | . | ASSGRGPWF
TRBJ1-5 | TRBV4-1 | . | ASSHPMGGNQPQH
TRBJ1-3 | TRBV5-4 | . | ASSRGAEGNTIY
TRBJ1-2 | TRBV19 | TRBD1 | ASILRPGTGTNYGYT
TRBJ1-5 | TRBV28 | . | ASSPDGLRKPQH
TRBJ2-7 | TRBV5-1 | . | ASSLVGRVSSYEQY
TRBJ2-3 | TRBV10-3 | . | AISELAPTDTQY
TRBJ2-5 | TRBV24-1 | . | ATSGPGQGQY
TRBJ1-2 | TRBV7-2 | . | ASSQGPGGRWGYT
TRBJ2-3 | TRBV30 | . | AWSGRVDTQY
TRBJ1-2 | TRBV21-1 | . | ASSKVNGGGAYGYT
TRBJ1-1 | TRBV27 | TRBD1 | ASSSGGTEAF
TRBJ2-1 | TRBV5-4 | TRBD2 | ASSYRLAGNNEQF
TRBJ2-1 | TRBV19 | TRBD2 | ASRPGLAGEQF
TRBJ1-5 | TRBV6-2/TRBV6-3 | . | ASSGPMDPIPSEPQH